These T cell receptor beta chains were read from a single sample in a study of control samples from healthy donors and cancer patients. The repertoire was sequenced with immunoSEQ multiplex PCR; TCRdb's copy has only in-frame clones and lacks some. The repertoire holds 150,000 or so clones, 88% seen once, with about 1.8% in the top ten. What was sequenced was blood. The receptors were sampled from a man aged 18 to 29 in good health. Each CDR3 is given with its conserved first and last residue. D genes are given only for firm matches. Size values are once, few and many counts, or a class for expanded clones, and some rows have none.

V gene	J gene	D gene	clone size	CDR3 DNA	CDR3 protein
TRBV20-1	TRBJ2-1	.	.	TGCAGTGCTAGTCCTTCCGGGGCCACAACCTACAATGAGCAGTTCTTC	CSASPSGATTYNEQFF
TRBV27	TRBJ1-6	.	.	TGTGCCAGCAGTTTATTCCGTCCCGAGCCCCTCCACTTT	CASSLFRPEPLHF
TRBV7-2	TRBJ1-4	.	.	TGTGCCAGCAGCTTAGTGGGGGCTAATGAAAAACTGTTTTTT	CASSLVGANEKLFF
TRBV5-4	TRBJ2-1	.	.	TGTGCCAGCAGACGACAGGGAGGCTCCTACAATGAGCAGTTCTTC	CASRRQGGSYNEQFF
TRBV30	TRBJ1-6	.	.	TGTGCCTGGAAGGGGCCGATAAATTCACCCCTCCACTTT	CAWKGPINSPLHF
TRBV30	TRBJ1-3	.	once	TGTGCCTGGAAACGGGGTAATATGGCATATTTT	CAWKRGNMAYF
TRBV6-5	TRBJ1-2	.	.	TGTGCCAGCAGTTCGCCGAGGAGGGCTGATTATGGCTACACCTTC	CASSSPRRADYGYTF
TRBV2	TRBJ1-5	.	once	TGTGCCAGCAGTGAAGCGCGATTGGGTAATCAGCCCCAGCATTTT	CASSEARLGNQPQHF
TRBV2	TRBJ1-1	.	.	TGTGCCAGCAGTGCCGGGACAAAGGTGGGAGCTTTCTTT	CASSAGTKVGAFF
TRBV5-1	TRBJ2-1	.	.	TGCGCCAGCAGCAAAGACTTGATTTCCTACAATGAGCAGTTCTTC	CASSKDLISYNEQFF
TRBV7-9	TRBJ2-2	.	.	TGTGCCAGCAGCTTAGATGTCAACACCGGGGAGCTGTTTTTT	CASSLDVNTGELFF
TRBV27	TRBJ1-4	TRBD1	.	TGTGCCAGCAGTTCCCGGGACAGGCGAAAACTGTTTTTT	CASSSRDRRKLFF
TRBV27	TRBJ1-6	TRBD1	.	TGTGCCAGCAGCTCCCGGACAGGGCGGAATTCACCCCTCCACTTT	CASSSRTGRNSPLHF
TRBV28	TRBJ1-1	.	.	TGTGCCAGCAGTTTATGGCGGGACACTGAAGCTTTCTTT	CASSLWRDTEAFF
TRBV4-2	TRBJ2-6	.	.	TGTGCCAGCAGCCCCGAGACTCGAGGGCGGCACTCTGGGGCCAACGTCCTGACTTTC	CASSPETRGRHSGANVLTF
TRBV19	TRBJ2-3	.	.	TGTGCCAGTAGTAATAGGACAGCTTGGCCTAGCACAGATACGCAGTATTTT	CASSNRTAWPSTDTQYF
TRBV5-1	TRBJ1-4	TRBD1	.	TGCGCCAGCAGCGGGGGACAGGGCCTTTCGAGCACTAATGAAAAACTGTTTTTT	CASSGGQGLSSTNEKLFF
TRBV9	TRBJ1-1	.	.	TGTGCCAGCAGCGTTGGCCTTATGAACACTGAAGCTTTCTTT	CASSVGLMNTEAFF
TRBV19	TRBJ1-5	TRBD1	.	TGTGCCAGTAGTACGACGACAGGGATAAGGTATAGCAATCAGCCCCAGCATTTT	CASSTTTGIRYSNQPQHF
TRBV6-2/TRBV6-3	TRBJ1-1	.	.	TGTGCCAGCAGTTACGGGGGAGGTACTGAAGCTTTCTTT	CASSYGGGTEAFF
TRBV6-2/TRBV6-3	TRBJ2-4	.	.	TGTGCCAGCAGTTACCCAGGGGTCATAGCCAAAAACATTCAGTACTTC	CASSYPGVIAKNIQYF
TRBV3-1/TRBV3-2	TRBJ1-1	.	once	TGTGCCAGCAGCCAAGTCCTGATTAGGGCGGCTGAAGCTTTCTTT	CASSQVLIRAAEAFF
TRBV4-3	TRBJ2-3	.	once	TGCGCCAGCAGCCATGGGGGGGGCAGGGGGACGGATACGCAGTATTTT	CASSHGGGRGTDTQYF
TRBV5-4	TRBJ2-3	.	.	TGTGCCAGCAGCTTGCAAGGGGGGGATACGCAGTATTTT	CASSLQGGDTQYF
TRBV11-2	TRBJ2-1	TRBD2	.	TGTGCCAGCAGCTTCTTGGGACTAGCGGGGGGCAGCTCCTACAATGAGCAGTTCTTC	CASSFLGLAGGSSYNEQFF
TRBV11-1	TRBJ2-7	.	once	TGTGCCAGCAGCCCTCGACTAGGCATGAACGAGCAGTACTTC	CASSPRLGMNEQYF
TRBV6-1	TRBJ1-5	.	.	TGTGCCAGCAGTGTGACAGTCCCGGGGAGCAATCAGCCCCAGCATTTT	CASSVTVPGSNQPQHF
TRBV12-3/TRBV12-4	TRBJ2-3	.	once	TGTGCCAGCAGTTTCTCAGATACGCAGTATTTT	CASSFSDTQYF